Sequencing of this TCR beta chain was carried out in a study of blood T cells in healthy people across ages. The authors ran a second PCR of 7 to 11 cycles using a sample-barcoded 5' primer and a J-beta primer mix. MiXCR, run by TCRdb on the 5' RACE reads, gives a single entry per CDR3 protein. The sample contains about 800,000 distinct CDR3 sequences, 58% of which appear only once. V was shortened by 0 bases and J by 6 bases, with 5 bases between the two germline ends. There are 11 residues in the CDR3. Looked up from germline, CDR1 is SQVTM and CDR2 is ANQGSEA. The specimen sequenced was blood. The V and J genes are TRBV29-1 and TRBJ2-5; D gene ambiguous. The sequence was obtained from a man aged 25 to 45 in good health. The CDR3 region is CSVEETKTQYF. The CDR3 bases are TGCAGCGTTGAAGAAACGAAGACCCAGTACTTC.